The clone carrying this TCR beta chain was counted only a few times. Its specificity is not known. MiXCR, applied by TCRdb to the 5' RACE reads, yields one record per CDR3 protein. The table includes some 840,000 distinct CDR3 sequences, about 12% detected once. These data come from a study of CD8 T cells in ankylosing spondylitis. The study's findings and limits: Seven to nine highly homologous variants formed a TCR beta motif that appeared characteristic of ankylosing spondylitis blood. Within matched ankylosing spondylitis synovial fluid, disease-linked clones were reportedly significantly enriched.

CDR3 length: 13 residues. Germline V gene lookup returns CDR1 SGHTA and CDR2 FQGNSA. V dropped 8 bases and J dropped 9; count of bases not matched to a gene: 7. The rearrangement uses TRBV7-2 and TRBJ1-6, with TRBD1 matching 7 bases. This sequence originates from a male donor with ankylosing spondylitis. The sample was blood, either unsorted or a sorted T cell fraction (not recorded which). The CDR3, as DNA: TGTGCCAGCGGGACAGTGATCGGTTCACCCCTCCACTTT. Amino acid sequence: CASGTVIGSPLHF.